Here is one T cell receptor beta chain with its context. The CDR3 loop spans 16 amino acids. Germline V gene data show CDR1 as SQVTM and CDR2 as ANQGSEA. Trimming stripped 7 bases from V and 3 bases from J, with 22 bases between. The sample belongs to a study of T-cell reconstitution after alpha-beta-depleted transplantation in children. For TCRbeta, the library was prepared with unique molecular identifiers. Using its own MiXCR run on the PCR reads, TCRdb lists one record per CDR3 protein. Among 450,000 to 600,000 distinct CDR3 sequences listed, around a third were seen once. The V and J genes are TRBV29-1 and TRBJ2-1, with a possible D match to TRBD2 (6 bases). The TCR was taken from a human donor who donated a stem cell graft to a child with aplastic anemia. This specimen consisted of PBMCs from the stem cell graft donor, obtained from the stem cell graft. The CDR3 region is CSAGEIPGRVYNEQFF. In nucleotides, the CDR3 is TGCAGCGCGGGGGAAATCCCGGGACGTGTCTACAATGAGCAGTTCTTC.